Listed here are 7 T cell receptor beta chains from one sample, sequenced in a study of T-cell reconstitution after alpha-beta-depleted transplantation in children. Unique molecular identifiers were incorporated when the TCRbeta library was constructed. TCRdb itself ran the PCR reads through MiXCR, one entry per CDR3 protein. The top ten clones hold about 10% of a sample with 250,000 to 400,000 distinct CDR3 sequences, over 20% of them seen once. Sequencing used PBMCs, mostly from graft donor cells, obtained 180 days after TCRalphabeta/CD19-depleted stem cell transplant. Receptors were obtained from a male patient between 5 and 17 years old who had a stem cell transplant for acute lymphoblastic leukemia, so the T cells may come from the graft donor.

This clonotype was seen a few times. CDR3 coding DNA: TGTGCCATCAGTGAAGAGCCCGTCTATGGCTACACCTTC. This gives the protein CAISEEPVYGYTF. V is TRBV10-3 and J is TRBJ1-2; D is unresolved. Between the trimmed V and J ends, which lost 3 bases and 4 bases, there was a span of 9 bases. This CDR3 region has 13 residues. In germline, CDR1 is ENHRY, CDR2 SYGVKD.

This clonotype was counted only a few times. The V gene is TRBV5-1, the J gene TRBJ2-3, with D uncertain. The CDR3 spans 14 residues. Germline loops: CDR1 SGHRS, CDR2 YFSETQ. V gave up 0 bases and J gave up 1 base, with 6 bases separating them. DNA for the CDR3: TGCGCCAGCAGCTTGGTGGACGGCACAGATACGCAGTATTTT. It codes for CASSLVDGTDTQYF.

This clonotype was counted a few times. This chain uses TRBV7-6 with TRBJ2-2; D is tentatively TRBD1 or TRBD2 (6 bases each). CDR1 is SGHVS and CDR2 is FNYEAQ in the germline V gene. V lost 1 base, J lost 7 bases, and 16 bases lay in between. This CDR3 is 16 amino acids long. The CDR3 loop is CASSLVFSGASGELFF. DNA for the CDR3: TGTGCCAGCAGCTTAGTATTTTCGGGGGCGAGCGGGGAGCTGTTTTTT.

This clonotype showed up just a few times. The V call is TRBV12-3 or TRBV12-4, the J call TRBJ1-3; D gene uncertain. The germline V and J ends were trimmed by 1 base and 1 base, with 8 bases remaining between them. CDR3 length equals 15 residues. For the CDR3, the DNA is TGTGCCAGCAGTTTAGGTCTAACGTCTGGAAACACCATATATTTT. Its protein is CASSLGLTSGNTIYF.

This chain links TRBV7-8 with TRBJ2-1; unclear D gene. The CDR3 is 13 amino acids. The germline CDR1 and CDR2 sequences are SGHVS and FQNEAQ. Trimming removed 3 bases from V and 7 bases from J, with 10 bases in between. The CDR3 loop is CASSFSVGNEQFF. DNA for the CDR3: TGTGCCAGCAGCTTCTCCGTCGGGAATGAGCAGTTCTTC.

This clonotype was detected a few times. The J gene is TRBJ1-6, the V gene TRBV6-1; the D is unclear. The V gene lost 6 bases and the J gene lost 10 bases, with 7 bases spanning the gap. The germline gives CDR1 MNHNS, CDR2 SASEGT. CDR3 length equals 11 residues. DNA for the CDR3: TGTGCCAGCAGGGTAGACTCACCCCTCCACTTT. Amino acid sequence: CASRVDSPLHF.

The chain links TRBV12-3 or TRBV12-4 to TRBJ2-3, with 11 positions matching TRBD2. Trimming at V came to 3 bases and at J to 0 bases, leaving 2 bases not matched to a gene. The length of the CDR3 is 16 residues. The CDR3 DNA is TGTGCCAGCAGTTTCCCTAGCGGGGGGAGCACAGATACGCAGTATTTT. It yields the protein CASSFPSGGSTDTQYF.